The 25 T cell receptor beta chains below were found in one sample sequenced in a study of T cell responses to AZD1222 COVID-19 vaccine. Assay: immunoSEQ multiplex PCR; the TCRdb copy retains only in-frame clones and omits some. The table lists approximately 100,000 clones, approximately 88% of them singletons. This specimen consisted of peripheral blood, obtained on day 0 of AZD1222 vaccination. All receptors come from an adult in good health.

To note about this clone: Distinct nucleotide sequences in the sample also encode this CDR3. The chain has TRBV10-1 and TRBJ2-7; D is ambiguous. The germline V and J ends were trimmed by 1 base and 2 bases, with 6 bases remaining between them. Germline V CDR1 and CDR2: WNHNN, SYGVQD (reference sequence). This CDR3 comprises 13 residues. CDR3 sequence reads: CASSEYRTYEQYF. DNA of the CDR3: TGCGCCAGCAGTGAGTACCGGACCTACGAGCAGTACTTC.

V usage is TRBV6-5 and J usage is TRBJ1-1; unclear D gene. CDR3 size: 15 residues. Germline CDR1 MNHEY, CDR2 SVGAGI. With 0 bases removed from V and 0 bases from J, the gap between germline ends came to 8 bases. The CDR3: CASSYSGSMNTEAFF. The DNA for the CDR3 is TGTGCCAGCAGTTACTCAGGAAGTATGAACACTGAAGCTTTCTTT.

The rearrangement joins TRBV12-3 or TRBV12-4 to TRBJ1-6; D gene uncertain. Trimming shortened V by 8 bases and J by 6 bases, and 8 bases separated the two germline ends. There are 12 residues in the CDR3. CDR3 in DNA: TGTGCCAGCTCAACGGTTAATTCACCCCTCCACTTT. Its protein is CASSTVNSPLHF.

The rearrangement joins TRBV5-1 to TRBJ2-1, with 7 bases matching TRBD2. Germline CDR1 and CDR2: SGHRS and YFSETQ. This CDR3 contains 14 residues. The V gene end was trimmed by 7 bases and the J gene end by 5 bases; junction bases not matched to a gene: 9. The CDR3 loop is CASGEGGNDNEQFF. The DNA for the CDR3 is TGCGCCAGCGGGGAGGGCGGAAACGACAATGAGCAGTTCTTC.

CDR3 region: CATNDGPSGNTIYF. The DNA of the CDR3 is TGTGCCACCAACGATGGACCTTCTGGAAACACCATATATTTT. J is TRBJ1-3 and V is TRBV19; D is unresolved. The CDR3 consists of 14 residues. Germline assignment: CDR1 LNHDA and CDR2 SQIVND (reference sequence). V was shortened by 10 bases and J by 1 base, with 14 bases between the two germline ends.

This chain connects TRBV10-3 to TRBJ2-3, with TRBD2 matching over 7 bases. The CDR3 is 16 residues long. Germline V gene sequence: CDR1 ENHRY, CDR2 SYGVKD. The J segment lost 0 bases and the V segment lost 4 bases, leaving 7 bases of the junction unmatched. The CDR3 sequence is CAISVEGEGSTDTQYF. The CDR3 DNA sequence: TGTGCCATCAGTGTGGAAGGGGAGGGGAGCACAGATACGCAGTATTTT.

The chain is built from TRBV25-1 and TRBJ1-6, with 7 bases identical to TRBD1. This CDR3 has 15 amino acids. In germline, CDR1 is MGHDK, CDR2 SYGVNS. Losses at the gene ends were 2 bases for V and 10 bases for J; bases not matched to a gene: 8. CDR3 protein: CASSESTGASSPLHF. CDR3 nucleotides: TGTGCCAGCAGTGAAAGTACAGGGGCTTCGTCACCCCTCCACTTT.

The chain uses TRBV5-1 and TRBJ2-3, with a possible D match to TRBD1 (5 bases). Germline CDR1 and CDR2: SGHRS and YFSETQ. V shed 4 bases and J shed 1 base, with 10 bases lying between them. The CDR3 totals 14 residues. CDR3 nucleotides: TGCGCCAGCAGCAGGTCGACAGGCACAGATACGCAGTATTTT. Protein product: CASSRSTGTDTQYF.

This clone was seen a handful of times. The chain recombines TRBV5-1 with TRBJ1-1; D is unresolved. Trimming stripped 0 bases from V and 4 bases from J, with 7 bases between. Looked up from germline, CDR1 is SGHRS and CDR2 is YFSETQ. This CDR3 spans 13 amino acids. CDR3: CASSLDAGTEAFF. The CDR3 DNA reads TGCGCCAGCAGCTTGGACGCTGGCACTGAAGCTTTCTTT.

Points on this clone: This sample includes further DNA sequences coding for the same CDR3. The chain employs TRBV11-2 and TRBJ1-1; D gene uncertain. Germline V gene sequence: CDR1 SGHAT, CDR2 FQNNGV. This CDR3 has 13 amino acids. Trimming pared 0 bases from V and 2 bases from J, leaving 4 bases between. The DNA for the CDR3 is TGTGCCAGCAGCTTAGAGGGAAACACTGAAGCTTTCTTT. This codes for CASSLEGNTEAFF.

The rearrangement links TRBV2 to TRBJ2-5, with TRBD1 matching over 7 bases. Per germline, CDR1 SNHLY and CDR2 FYNNEI. The CDR3 spans 18 residues. Trimming at V came to 5 bases and at J to 5 bases, leaving 20 bases not matched to a gene. DNA of the CDR3: TGTGCCAGCAGTCTCACCCTTACGGACAGGACGGCACGGGAGACCCAGTACTTC. This translates into CASSLTLTDRTARETQYF.

The chain recombines TRBV2 with TRBJ1-1; weak D call: TRBD1 (6 bases). Germline loops: CDR1 SNHLY, CDR2 FYNNEI. Trimming shortened V by 7 bases and J by 1 base, and 16 bases separated the two germline ends. CDR3 length equals 15 residues. The CDR3 sequence is CASTDSGGKNTEAFF. CDR3 nucleotides: TGTGCCAGCACCGATAGCGGGGGCAAGAACACTGAAGCTTTCTTT.

This chain connects TRBV5-4 to TRBJ2-3; TRBD2 matches at 10 bases. The V segment lost 2 bases and the J segment 5 bases; nucleotides outside the gene matches: 5. This CDR3 is built from 15 residues. Germline V gives CDR1 SGHNT, CDR2 YYREEE (reference sequence). For the CDR3, the DNA is TGTGCCAGCAGCTTCACTAGCGGGGCTGGAGATACGCAGTATTTT. As protein: CASSFTSGAGDTQYF.

The rearrangement uses TRBV5-8 and TRBJ2-7; 9 positions agree with TRBD1. The junction had 8 bases not matched to a gene; V was cut back by 4 bases and J by 6 bases. The V gene's germline CDR1 is SGHTS and CDR2 YDEGEE. The length of the CDR3 is 14 residues. The CDR3 nucleotides are TGTGCCAGCAGCCGACCGGGACAGGGAGGCGAGCAGTACTTC. Protein: CASSRPGQGGEQYF.

This chain joins TRBV6-1 and TRBJ1-2; 7 nucleotides match TRBD1. Per germline, CDR1 MNHNS and CDR2 SASEGT. Unmatched junction bases numbered 9, after V lost 5 bases and J lost 3 bases. This CDR3 comprises 15 residues. CDR3 bases: TGTGCCAGCAGTTCAGGCGACAGGGACCACTATGGCTACACCTTC. It encodes CASSSGDRDHYGYTF.

The chain's CDR3 is CASSPTRGGAGGYTF. CDR3 nucleotide sequence: TGTGCCAGCAGCCCCACACGGGGAGGGGCGGGTGGCTACACCTTC. The rearrangement joins TRBV9 to TRBJ1-2; maybe TRBD1 (5 bases). This CDR3 spans 15 amino acids. CDR1 and CDR2 (germline): SGDLS, YYNGEE. With 4 bases removed from V and 7 bases from J, the gap between germline ends came to 20 bases. Full variable domain (outside the CDR3, taken from reference TRBV9 and TRBJ1-2): DSGVTQTPKHLITATGQRVTLRCSPRSGDLSVYWYQQSLDQGLQFLIQYYNGEERAKGNILERFSAQQFPDLHSELNLSSLELGDSALYFCASSPTRGGAGGYTFGSGTRLTVV.

The chain combines TRBV29-1 with TRBJ1-2; tentative D call: TRBD1 (5 bases). CDR3 size: 14 residues. CDR1 and CDR2 from the germline V gene are SQVTM and ANQGSEA. Trimming stripped 4 bases from V and 3 bases from J, with 15 bases between. The CDR3 is CSVVTPGTHYGYTF. In nucleotides, the CDR3 is TGCAGCGTTGTTACCCCCGGGACCCACTATGGCTACACCTTC. The complete variable domain, with remaining parts taken from reference TRBV29-1 and TRBJ1-2, reads SAVISQKPSRDICQRGTSLTIQCQVDSQVTMMFWYRQQPGQSLTLIATANQGSEATYESGFVIDKFPISRPNLTFSTLTVSNMSPEDSSIYLCSVVTPGTHYGYTFGSGTRLTVV.

V and J are TRBV11-2 and TRBJ2-7; D is unresolved. The germline V gene has CDR1 SGHAT and CDR2 FQNNGV. This CDR3 is 16 amino acids long. Trimming took off 3 bases at V and 1 base at J, with 16 bases between the two ends. The CDR3 is CASSFNVGRASYEQYF. As DNA, the CDR3 is TGTGCCAGCAGCTTTAACGTGGGCAGAGCGTCCTACGAGCAGTACTTC.

The chain is built from TRBV11-2 and TRBJ2-5, with a weak D call TRBD2 (5 bases). CDR1 is SGHAT and CDR2 is FQNNGV in the germline V gene. The length of the CDR3 is 15 residues. V lost 7 bases, J lost 5 bases, and 20 bases lay in between. CDR3: CASILAPLAGETQYF. The CDR3 DNA sequence: TGTGCCAGCATCCTCGCCCCGCTAGCTGGTGAGACCCAGTACTTC.

The DNA of the CDR3 is TGCAGCGTCCGGGCAAACTATGGCTACACCTTC. It is translated as CSVRANYGYTF. The V gene is TRBV29-1, the J gene TRBJ1-2; D is unclear. CDR1 and CDR2 from the germline V gene are SQVTM and ANQGSEA. Trimming shortened V by 6 bases and J by 2 bases, and 7 bases separated the two germline ends. The CDR3 has 11 amino acids.

This clone showed up just once. This chain links TRBV5-4 with TRBJ2-5; the D gene is possibly TRBD2 (6 bases). V was trimmed by 0 bases and J by 4 bases, leaving 10 bases between them. CDR3 length: 14 amino acids. In germline, CDR1 is SGHNT, CDR2 YYREEE (reference sequence). The CDR3 nucleotides are TGTGCCAGCAGCTTGGGGGACTGGCGAGAGACCCAGTACTTC. Translated: CASSLGDWRETQYF.

This chain joins TRBV5-1 and TRBJ2-7; 10 bases match TRBD1. Trimming cost V 3 bases and J 5 bases; bases outside gene matches: 5. Germline loops: CDR1 SGHRS, CDR2 YFSETQ. This CDR3 contains 14 residues. The CDR3 loop is CASSWTGTGDEQYF. CDR3 nucleotide sequence: TGCGCCAGCAGCTGGACCGGGACAGGGGACGAGCAGTACTTC. The full variable domain, its missing parts supplied by reference TRBV5-1 and TRBJ2-7, is KAGVTQTPRYLIKTRGQQVTLSCSPISGHRSVSWYQQTPGQGLQFLFEYFSETQRNKGNFPGRFSGRQFSNSRSEMNVSTLELGDSALYLCASSWTGTGDEQYFGPGTRLTVT.

This clone was recorded a few times. V usage is TRBV3-1 (or the pseudogene TRBV3-2) and J usage is TRBJ2-2; the D is unclear. Germline CDR1 reads LGHDT; CDR2 reads YNNKEL (reference sequence). The length of the CDR3 is 15 residues. The V gene lost 0 bases and the J gene lost 8 bases, with 13 bases spanning the gap. The CDR3 spells CASSQDWPAPGELFF. Here the CDR3 DNA reads TGTGCCAGCAGCCAAGACTGGCCCGCCCCGGGGGAGCTGTTTTTT.

Only one count was recorded for this clone. V and J are TRBV18 and TRBJ1-4; 8 bases fit TRBD1. The junction had 13 bases not matched to a gene; V was cut back by 3 bases and J by 10 bases. The length of the CDR3 is 16 residues. Germline V CDR1 and CDR2: KGHSH, LQKENI. The CDR3 reads CASSPDREESGGKLFF. CDR3 coding DNA: TGTGCCAGCTCACCGGACAGGGAGGAAAGTGGCGGAAAACTGTTTTTT.

This clone has only one observation. The V gene is TRBV6-1, the J gene TRBJ1-1; TRBD1 aligns across 7 bases. Germline V lookup: CDR1 MNHNS, CDR2 SASEGT. V lost 3 bases and J lost 4; bases outside the gene matches: 5. The CDR3 runs 14 residues. The chain's CDR3 is CASSDQGQSTEAFF. CDR3 nucleotides: TGTGCCAGCAGTGACCAGGGACAGTCCACTGAAGCTTTCTTT.